This T cell receptor (beta chain) was recovered during a study of beta chain features in type 1 diabetes (dated by TCRdb to between 2018 and 2020). With respect to the entire study: Mean age, gender distribution, total cell number and subset yield were not different between patients and healthy donors. A total of some 110 million sorted cells were examined across all samples, and the number of cells per subset was strongly correlated with RNA yield. In the study, TCRB repertoires of sorted circulating CD4+ T cell subsets from recently diagnosed type 1 diabetes patients were compared with those of matched healthy donors. Regulatory and stem cell-like memory subsets were obtained from only 8 patients and roughly eight healthy donors, while naive and central memory subsets were obtained from all 30 or so donors. Paper-wide results and their limitations: PCR might favor shorter templates, but patient and control samples were amplified and corrected together, so any skew would affect both groups equally. Fewer insertions and more nucleotide deletions at VDJ recombination sites were observed in patients with type 1 diabetes, implying thymic rearrangement abnormalities. Naive, central memory and regulatory TCRB repertoires appeared to be more similar among patients than among healthy donors. Sequencing cDNA rather than genomic DNA could over-represent highly expressing activated cells, although activation and CD3 levels did not differ between groups. Because small numbers of individuals were included in the HLA sub-analyses, any influence of HLA type on TCRB rearrangement was left unresolved. A moderate but significant shortening of TCRB CDR3 length was observed in type 1 diabetes patients in all four CD4+ subsets.

The CDR3 starts with the cysteine, ends with the phenylalanine, and has 13 residues. The sequence is cut down to CDR3 DNA, 39 bases in frame from base 1. Trimming takes 4 bases off V and 3 bases off J; junction bases not matched to a gene: 0. CDR1 and CDR2 (SGHDN, FVKESK) derive from the germline V gene. The High Capacity cDNA Reverse Transcription Kit was used to reverse transcribe all of the isolated RNA, meaning that expressed TCRB transcripts were what got sequenced. Deep immunoSEQ sequencing was performed on naive, central memory and regulatory T cell samples, with an average of around 3.4 million total reads per sample. Sorted cells were lysed in RLT buffer, and RNA was extracted using DNase-treated RNeasy Micro or Mini kits according to cell number. Each cell subset was processed on its own to prevent cross-contamination, while patient and healthy donor samples were processed together. TCRB sequences were amplified from cDNA with the immunoSEQ multiplex PCR, producing 87-bp fragments spanning the CDR3 region. The amplicons were sequenced using the Illumina HiSeq platform. As for how the authors treated the data: PCR bias was computationally corrected using synthetic template baselines, reads within Hamming distance 2 were collapsed, and singletons that could not be merged were discarded. Reads were aligned to IMGT to assign V, D and J genes, CDR3 length, and insertions or deletions at six rearrangement sites. Clonotype counts were normalized to sorted cell number within each subset before computing true diversity and Gini coefficients with the tcR R package. Repertoire sharing was quantified using the overlap coefficient calculated on TCRB nucleotide sequences. Held by TCRdb, this immuneACCESS table contains in-frame sequences only and omits some clones. Under half of the omission traces to an unresolved V gene where checked; the cause of the rest is unknown. V and J calls and clone size are those listed in that table; D and trimming were worked out from the DNA. The table for this sample lists about 220,000 clones; around 9.9% of them were counted only once. The ten largest clones take up 1% to 1.5% of the sample.

Each donor gave one peripheral blood draw, averaging around 0.11 L, which was collected into heparinised tubes. A BD FACSAria II was used to sort naive, central memory, regulatory and stem cell-like memory CD4+ T cells with a panel that included CD45RO, CCR7, CD25, CD127, CD95 and CD27. All sorted populations exceeded 95% purity. Right away, PBMCs were isolated by Lymphoprep density gradient centrifugation and were stained directly, with no culture step. So that batch effects would be minimized, each experiment stained and sorted samples in pairs, pairing one healthy donor with one patient. There are many counts of this clone. This receptor's antigen is unknown. No base quality information exists; no much larger clone differs at one position.

This receptor was taken from a man younger than 35 in good health. Sequencing was done on a sample of central memory CD4+ T cells from blood. The rearranged segments are TRBV14 and TRBJ2-7, with 10 junctional bases fitting TRBD2. The bases read TGTGCCAGCAGCCCTAGCGGGAGCTACGAGCAGTACTTC. It codes for CASSPSGSYEQYF.